This entry features one T cell receptor beta chain sequence. This clonotype was seen more than once but under ten times. The antigen it recognizes is unknown. One base away there is no much larger clone; base qualities are not given. Receptor amplification or capture employed RT-PCR. TCRdb shows the sequencer as Illumina HiSeq 2500. TCRdb's own reprocessing of the public reads used fastp at Q25 and MiXCR and kept productive beta chains. All rows with the same CDR3 protein become a single entry with the most common DNA and genes. Recorded for this sample are approximately 11,000 distinct CDR3 sequences; roughly 82% of them occurred a single time. The top ten constitute less than 8.5% of the sample. CDR1 and CDR2 are drawn from the germline V gene: KGHDR, SFDVKD. Spanning cysteine to phenylalanine, the CDR3 consists of 14 amino acids. The read is trimmed to its CDR3 DNA, 42 bases read in frame from base 1. V and J are truncated by 6 bases and 2 bases respectively, leaving an intervening sequence of 12 bases.

This sample was included in a study of yellow fever vaccine responses in identical twins (dated 2018 in TCRdb). Looking at the study overall: Focusing on identical twins, the study followed the T cell clones that responded to the vaccine, and did so with precision. The investigation overall reported the following: According to the authors, in identical twins the way T cells responded to vaccination appeared partly convergent and partly personalized.

The origin of this receptor is a woman younger than 30 who received the yellow fever vaccine. Donor details come from another sample of the same person, matched by shared clones. The sequence links TRBV24-1 to TRBJ1-2; the D gene is not confidently resolved. The material was T cells from blood (PBMCs), unsorted or a sorted subset (not recorded which), obtained before or after yellow fever vaccination (not recorded which). The CDR3 corresponds to CATSHNKGNYGYTF. Here is the DNA: TGTGCCACCAGTCATAACAAAGGGAACTATGGCTACACCTTC.